The entry below gives a single T cell receptor beta chain sequence along with its context. Its antigen is undetermined. CDR1 and CDR2 (germline): MNHEY, SMNVEV (reference sequence). Trimming removed 3 bases from V and 4 bases from J, with 34 bases in between. CDR3 length: 21 residues. These data are taken from a study of cytomegalovirus exposure and HLA in healthy donors. Study-level findings and limits: Earlier analysis looked at TCR beta V segments, and most were productive about 87% or about 30% of the time. As was reported, the HLA-A and HLA-B alleles of most subjects were accurately predicted from TCR beta sequences. Several V segments, TRBV6-2 and TRBV6-3 among them, could not be told apart and were dropped. Specific recognition of CMV antigens was confirmed in vitro for a few chains (all CMV-associated).

The PCR contained 60 Vbeta and 13 Jbeta primers. Sequenced by immunoSEQ multiplex PCR; TCRdb stores in-frame clones only, minus some. The data contain around 120,000 clones, around 80% of them seen just once; the ten biggest clones take up less than 0.25%. What was sequenced was PBMCs. The chain uses TRBV27 and TRBJ2-7, with D perhaps matching TRBD1 (7 bases). This clonotype was obtained from a man aged 45-60 years in good health and CMV-seronegative. Written as DNA, the CDR3 is TGTGCCAGCAGTTTCTGGTTACTTGAACTAGCAAGGGGGCAGGTGAGGTACGAGCAGTACTTC. It translates to CASSFWLLELARGQVRYEQYF.